This T cell receptor beta chain was obtained from a study of blood T cell repertoires in COVID-19. The CDR3 has 16 residues. V was trimmed by 6 bases and J by 3 bases, leaving 18 bases between them. Germline lookup yields CDR1 SNHLY and CDR2 FYNNEI. As handled by the study authors: Cell counts per sample came from amplifying reference gene primers. TCRdb keeps only in-frame clones here, not all; method: immunoSEQ multiplex PCR. The V and J calls and clone size were taken over from that table, and D and trimming were inferred from the DNA. The sample includes 150,000 or so clones, around 83% of them seen just once.

The sequenced sample was PBMCs or T cells enriched from blood (not recorded which). This chain uses TRBV2 with TRBJ1-3; D may be TRBD1 (6 bases). The TCR was taken from a man aged 50 to 60 who had recovered from COVID-19. CDR3 in DNA: TGTGCCAGCAGCCCTCGGGTGGGGGCTGATGGAAACACCATATATTTT. Translation: CASSPRVGADGNTIYF.